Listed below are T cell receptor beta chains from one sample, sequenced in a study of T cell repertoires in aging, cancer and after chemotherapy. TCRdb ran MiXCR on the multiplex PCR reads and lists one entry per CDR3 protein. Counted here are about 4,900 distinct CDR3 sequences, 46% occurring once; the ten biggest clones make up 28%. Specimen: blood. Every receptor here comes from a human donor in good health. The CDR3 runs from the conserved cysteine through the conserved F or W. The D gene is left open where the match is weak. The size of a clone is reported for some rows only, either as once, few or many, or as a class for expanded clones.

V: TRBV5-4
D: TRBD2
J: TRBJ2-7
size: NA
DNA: TGTGCCAGCAGCTTGACTAGCGGGGGGGCAGTCGAGCAGTACTTC
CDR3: CASSLTSGGAVEQYF

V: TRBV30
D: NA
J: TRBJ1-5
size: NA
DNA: TGTGCCTGTCAACCAGGGGATCATAATCAGCCCCAGCATTTT
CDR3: CACQPGDHNQPQHF

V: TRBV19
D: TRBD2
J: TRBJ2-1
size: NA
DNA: TGTGCCAGTAGTTATCTAGCGGGTCCATACAATGAGCAGTTCTTC
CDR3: CASSYLAGPYNEQFF

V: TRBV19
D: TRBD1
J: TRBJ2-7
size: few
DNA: TGTGCCAGTAGTTCGGGACAGGGTGGTAAGGGCGAGCAGTACTTC
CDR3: CASSSGQGGKGEQYF

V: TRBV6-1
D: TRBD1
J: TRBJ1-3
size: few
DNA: TGTGCCAGCAGTGGCCGAAGCCCAAGGGGGACAGGGTGGAACACCATATATTTT
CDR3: CASSGRSPRGTGWNTIYF

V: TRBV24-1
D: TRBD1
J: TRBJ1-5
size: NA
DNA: TGTGCCACCAGTGCGGGGACAGGGGGTTCCGGGGAGCCCCAGCATTTT
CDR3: CATSAGTGGSGEPQHF

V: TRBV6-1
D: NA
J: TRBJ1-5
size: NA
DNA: TGTGCCAGCCTTCAAGGTGGGGATCAGCCCCAGCATTTT
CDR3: CASLQGGDQPQHF

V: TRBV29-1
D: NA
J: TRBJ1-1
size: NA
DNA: TGCAGCGTTTCTAGGGGCGCAGGCACTGAAGCTTTCTTT
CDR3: CSVSRGAGTEAFF

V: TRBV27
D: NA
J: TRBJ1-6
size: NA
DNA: TGTGCCAGCAGTTTCAGGGAGGTGGCACCCCTCCACTTT
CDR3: CASSFREVAPLHF

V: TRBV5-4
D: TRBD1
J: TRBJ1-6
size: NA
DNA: TGTGCCAGCAGCTTTAAGGGACAGTATAATTCACCCCTCCACTTT
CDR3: CASSFKGQYNSPLHF

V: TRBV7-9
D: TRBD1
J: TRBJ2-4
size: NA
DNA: TGTGCCAGCAGCCCTACGGACAGGGACAACATTCAGTACTTC
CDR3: CASSPTDRDNIQYF

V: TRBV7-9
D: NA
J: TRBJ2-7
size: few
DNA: TGTGCCAGCAGCCCGAGGGGAGCGGGCTACGAGCAGTACTTC
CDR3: CASSPRGAGYEQYF

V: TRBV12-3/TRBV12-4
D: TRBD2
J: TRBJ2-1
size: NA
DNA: TGTGCCAGCAGTCAAACTAGCGGAACGAATGAGCAGTTCTTC
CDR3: CASSQTSGTNEQFF

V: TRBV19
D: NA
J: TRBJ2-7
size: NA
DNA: TGTGCCAGTAGCCAAGGGAGCGAGCAGTACTTC
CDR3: CASSQGSEQYF

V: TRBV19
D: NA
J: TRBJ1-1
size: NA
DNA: TGTGCCAGCTCTACAGTCGTAGACACTGAAGCTTTCTTT
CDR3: CASSTVVDTEAFF

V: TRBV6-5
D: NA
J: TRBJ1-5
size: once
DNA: TGTGCCAGCAGTGAAAGTGGGCAGGTTCAGCCCCAGCATTTT
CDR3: CASSESGQVQPQHF

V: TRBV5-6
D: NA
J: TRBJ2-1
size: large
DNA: TGTGCCAGCAGCAACGCCGCGGGACAGCAGTTCTTC
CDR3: CASSNAAGQQFF

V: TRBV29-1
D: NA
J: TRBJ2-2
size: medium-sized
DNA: TGCAGCGTTGAAGACATGGGGGTTGCCGGGGAGCTGTTTTTT
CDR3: CSVEDMGVAGELFF

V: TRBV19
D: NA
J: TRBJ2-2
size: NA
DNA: TGTGCCAGTAGTATAGGGGGAACCAACACCGGGGAGCTGTTTTTT
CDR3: CASSIGGTNTGELFF

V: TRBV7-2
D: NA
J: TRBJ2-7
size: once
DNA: TGTGCCAGCAGCTTAGTAAGTAGGACCTACGAGCAGTACTTC
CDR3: CASSLVSRTYEQYF

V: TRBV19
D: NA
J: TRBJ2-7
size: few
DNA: TGTGCCACTACCGACTCGCTCTCCTACGAGCAGTACTTC
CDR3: CATTDSLSYEQYF

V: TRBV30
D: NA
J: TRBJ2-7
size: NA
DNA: TGTGCCTGGAGTCGCACGGACACCGAGCAGTACTTC
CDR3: CAWSRTDTEQYF

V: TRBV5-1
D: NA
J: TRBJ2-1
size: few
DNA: TGCGCCAGCAGCCCTTGGACTACCTCCTACAATGAGCAGTTCTTC
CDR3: CASSPWTTSYNEQFF

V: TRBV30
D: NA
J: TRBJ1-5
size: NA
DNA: TGTGCCTGGAGTGTTGGTGAAGCCCAGCCCCAGCATTTT
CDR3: CAWSVGEAQPQHF

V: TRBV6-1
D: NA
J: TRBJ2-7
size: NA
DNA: TGTGCCAGCAGTGAATACTACGAGCAGTACTTC
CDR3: CASSEYYEQYF

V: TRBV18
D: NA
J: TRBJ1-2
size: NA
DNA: TGTGCCAGCTCACCAAACAGGGAGATATATGGCTACACCTTC
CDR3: CASSPNREIYGYTF

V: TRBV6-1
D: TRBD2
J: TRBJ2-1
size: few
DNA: TGTGCCAGCAGTTCTAGCGGGGGGGTCACAGAGCAGTTCTTC
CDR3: CASSSSGGVTEQFF

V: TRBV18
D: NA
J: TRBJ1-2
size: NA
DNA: TGTGCCAGCTCACCACGAGGGGGAGAGGGCTACACCTTC
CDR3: CASSPRGGEGYTF

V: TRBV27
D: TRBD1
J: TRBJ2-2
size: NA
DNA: TGTGCCAGCAGTTTATACGGACAGGGAAGGGGAAACACCGGGGAGCTGTTTTTT
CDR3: CASSLYGQGRGNTGELFF

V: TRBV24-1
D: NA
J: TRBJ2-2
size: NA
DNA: TGTGCCACCAGTGATAACAGGGAGGCCGGGGAGCTGTTTTTT
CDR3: CATSDNREAGELFF

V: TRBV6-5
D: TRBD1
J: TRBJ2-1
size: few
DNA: TGTGCCAGCAGGGCCGGGACAGATTACAATGAGCAGTTCTTC
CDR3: CASRAGTDYNEQFF

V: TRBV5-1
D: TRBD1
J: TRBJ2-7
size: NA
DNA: TGCGCCAGCGGGTATGGGACAGGGGGCTACGAGGAGTACTTC
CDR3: CASGYGTGGYEEYF

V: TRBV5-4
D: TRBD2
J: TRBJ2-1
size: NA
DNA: TGTGCCAGCAGCCCCGGACTAGCGGGAGGGCCCTACAATGAGCAGTTCTTC
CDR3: CASSPGLAGGPYNEQFF

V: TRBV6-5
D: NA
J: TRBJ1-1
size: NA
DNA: TGTGCCAGCAGACGGGGCGCTGAAGCTTTCTTT
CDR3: CASRRGAEAFF

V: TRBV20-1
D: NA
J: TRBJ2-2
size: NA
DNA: TGCAGTGCTAGTCCGGGAGTTGGAACCGGGGAGCTGTTTTTT
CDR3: CSASPGVGTGELFF

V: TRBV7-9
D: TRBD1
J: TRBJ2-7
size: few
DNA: TGTGCCAGCACTCCGGGACAGGGGCCCTACGAGCAGTACTTC
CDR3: CASTPGQGPYEQYF

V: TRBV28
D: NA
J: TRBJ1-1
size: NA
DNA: TGTGCCAGCAGGAACAGGAACACTGAAGCTTTCTTT
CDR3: CASRNRNTEAFF

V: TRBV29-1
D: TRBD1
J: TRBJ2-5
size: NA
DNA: TGCAGCGTTATGGGACAGGGACAAGAGACCCAGTACTTC
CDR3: CSVMGQGQETQYF

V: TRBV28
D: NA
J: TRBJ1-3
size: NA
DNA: TGTGCCAGCAGTCCCTATGGACAGATACGCTCTGGAAACACCATATATTTT
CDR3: CASSPYGQIRSGNTIYF

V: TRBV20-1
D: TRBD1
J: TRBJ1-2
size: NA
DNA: TGCAGTGCTACCCCGGGACAGGGCTTCTCTGGCTACACCTTC
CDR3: CSATPGQGFSGYTF

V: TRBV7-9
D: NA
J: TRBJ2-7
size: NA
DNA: TGTGCCAGCAGCAGAGAGGTGGGCTACGAGCAGTACTTC
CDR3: CASSREVGYEQYF

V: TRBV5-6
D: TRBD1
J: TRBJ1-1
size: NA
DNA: TGTGCCAGCAGCTCGGGACAGAGGGAGACTGAAGCTTTCTTT
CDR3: CASSSGQRETEAFF

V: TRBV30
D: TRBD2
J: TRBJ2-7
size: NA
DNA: TGTGCCTGGAGACTAGCGGGAGGGTTTCGGAACGAGCAGTACTTC
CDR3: CAWRLAGGFRNEQYF

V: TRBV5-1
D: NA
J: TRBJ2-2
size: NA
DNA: TGCGCCAGCAGCCCCAGGGGTGACGAGGAGCTGTTTTTT
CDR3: CASSPRGDEELFF

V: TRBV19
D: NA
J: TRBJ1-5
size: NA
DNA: TGTGCCAGTAGTGGGGACAAATATAGCAATCAGCCCCAGCATTTT
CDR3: CASSGDKYSNQPQHF

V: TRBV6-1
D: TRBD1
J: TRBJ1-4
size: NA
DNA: TGTGCCAGCAGTGAGGGACAGGGGGTAGGGAAACTGTTATTT
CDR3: CASSEGQGVGKLLF

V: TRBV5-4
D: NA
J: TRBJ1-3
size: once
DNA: TGTGCCAGCAGTCCGGGGGGGGCTAGTGGAAACACCATATATTTT
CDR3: CASSPGGASGNTIYF

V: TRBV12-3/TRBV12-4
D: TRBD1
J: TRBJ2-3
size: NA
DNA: TGTGCCAGCAGTTTATACGAGGGACAGGGAAGCACAGATACGCAGTATTTT
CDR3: CASSLYEGQGSTDTQYF

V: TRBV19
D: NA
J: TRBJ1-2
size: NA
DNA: TGTGCCTCTATGGACGGGGCGATCACTAACTATGGCTACACCTTC
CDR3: CASMDGAITNYGYTF